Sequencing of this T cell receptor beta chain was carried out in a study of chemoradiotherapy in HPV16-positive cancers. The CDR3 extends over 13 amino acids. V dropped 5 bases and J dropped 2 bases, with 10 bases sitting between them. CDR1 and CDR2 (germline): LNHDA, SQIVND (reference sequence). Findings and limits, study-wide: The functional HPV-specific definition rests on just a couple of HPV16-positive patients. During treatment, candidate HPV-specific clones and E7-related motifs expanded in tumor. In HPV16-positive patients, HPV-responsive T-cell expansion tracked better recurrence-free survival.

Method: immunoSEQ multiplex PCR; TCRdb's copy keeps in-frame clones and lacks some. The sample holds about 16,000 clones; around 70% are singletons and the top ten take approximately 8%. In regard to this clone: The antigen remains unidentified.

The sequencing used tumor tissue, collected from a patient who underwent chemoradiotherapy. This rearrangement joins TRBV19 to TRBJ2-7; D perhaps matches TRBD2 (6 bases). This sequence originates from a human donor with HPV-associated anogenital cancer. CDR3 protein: CASSPGEAYEQYF. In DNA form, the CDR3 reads TGTGCCAGTAGTCCCGGGGAGGCCTACGAGCAGTACTTC. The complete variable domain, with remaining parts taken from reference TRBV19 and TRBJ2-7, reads DGGITQSPKYLFRKEGQNVTLSCEQNLNHDAMYWYRQDPGQGLRLIYYSQIVNDFQKGDIAEGYSVSREKKESFPLTVTSAQKNPTAFYLCASSPGEAYEQYFGPGTRLTVT.